The 28 T cell receptor beta chains listed next were all sequenced from one sample in a study of shared T cell receptors in the human thymus. Data came from immunoSEQ multiplex PCR; TCRdb stores just in-frame clones and leaves some out. The table includes under 700,000 clones, 78% detected once. These data were likewise used in another study, on human thymus T cells.

The specimen sequenced was thymocytes. Receptors originate from a boy in the first two years of life with a congenital heart defect.

This chain links TRBV4-3 with TRBJ2-7, with 11 positions matching TRBD2. The CDR3 consists of 17 residues. The V segment lost 4 bases and the J segment 3 bases; nucleotides outside the gene matches: 11. Germline V gene data show CDR1 as LGHNA and CDR2 as YSLEER. The CDR3 nucleotides read TGCGCCAGCAGCCCCTTTCGGGGGACTAGCGGTTACTACGAGCAGTACTTC. This encodes CASSPFRGTSGYYEQYF.

V gene TRBV30 combines with J gene TRBJ2-2; D unresolved. Trimming took off 4 bases at V and 2 bases at J, with 14 bases between the two ends. The CDR3 extends over 15 amino acids. The germline V gene encodes CDR1 GTSNPN and CDR2 SVGIG (reference sequence). The CDR3 loop is CAWNFGQNNTGELFF. In DNA, the CDR3 is TGTGCCTGGAATTTTGGGCAGAATAACACCGGGGAGCTGTTTTTT.

The rearrangement links TRBV2 to TRBJ2-2; 10 bases are shared with TRBD1. Germline trimming cut 2 bases from V and 2 bases from J; bases unmatched to any gene: 8. Germline CDR1 is SNHLY and CDR2 is FYNNEI. The CDR3 is made up of 18 amino acids. The CDR3 DNA reads TGTGCCAGCAGTGAACGTTCAGGACAGGGGGTAAACACCGGGGAGCTGTTTTTT. This encodes CASSERSGQGVNTGELFF.

The chain is built from TRBV27 and TRBJ2-7; D is uncertain. CDR1 and CDR2 (germline): MNHEY, SMNVEV (reference sequence). The CDR3 consists of 13 residues. V was shortened by 8 bases and J by 0 bases, with 11 bases between the two germline ends. The CDR3 protein is CASRASSSYEQYF. The DNA of the CDR3 is TGTGCCAGCCGAGCGTCTAGCTCCTACGAGCAGTACTTC.

This clone was seen only once. The chain links TRBV4-1 to TRBJ2-5; no definite D call. The last part of the DNA fits TRBJ2-7 better; the J call may be wrong. CDR1 MGHRA and CDR2 YSYEKL come from the germline V gene. This CDR3 is 16 amino acids long. The DNA for the CDR3 is TGCGCCAGCAGCCAAGTGGGCAGTCAAGCAACCTACGAGCAGTACTTC. Protein product: CASSQVGSQATYEQYF.

In this sample, this clone turned up once. The genes are TRBV7-6 and TRBJ2-7; no clear D. The V gene lost 5 bases and the J gene lost 7 bases, with 18 bases spanning the gap. From germline, CDR1 is SGHVS and CDR2 FNYEAQ. This CDR3 is 14 amino acids long. CDR3 region: CASSTTGAYREQYF. The CDR3 nucleotides read TGTGCCAGCAGCACCACCGGAGCCTACCGGGAGCAGTACTTC.

This clone was counted only a few times. The V call is TRBV2, the J call TRBJ2-5; 12 bases are shared with TRBD1. Germline values: CDR1 SNHLY, CDR2 FYNNEI. CDR3 length: 15 residues. J lost 5 bases, V lost 3 bases, and 4 bases had no gene match. CDR3 residues: CASSDRDRGRETQYF. DNA for the CDR3: TGTGCCAGCAGTGACCGGGACAGGGGGCGCGAGACCCAGTACTTC.

This chain connects TRBV29-1 to TRBJ2-5, with a tentative D call TRBD2 (5 bases). This CDR3 is 13 amino acids long. Looked up from germline, CDR1 is SQVTM and CDR2 is ANQGSEA. The germline V and J ends were trimmed by 5 bases and 1 base, with 11 bases remaining between them. In nucleotides, the CDR3 is TGCAGCGTTTTGCGGAGGCGCCAAGAGACCCAGTACTTC. It codes for CSVLRRRQETQYF.

The chain employs TRBV5-6 and TRBJ2-1; a weak D match, TRBD1 (6 bases). The V end was cut by 0 bases, the J end by 5 bases, with 12 bases between. The CDR3 runs to 15 residues. Germline-derived CDR1 and CDR2 are SGHDT and YYEEEE. CDR3 coding DNA: TGTGCCAGCAGCTTGGCAGGGGCGAAAAACAATGAGCAGTTCTTC. Its translation: CASSLAGAKNNEQFF. The full variable domain, its missing parts supplied by reference TRBV5-6 and TRBJ2-1, is DAGVTQSPTHLIKTRGQQVTLRCSPKSGHDTVSWYQQALGQGPQFIFQYYEEEERQRGNFPDRFSGHQFPNYSSELNVNALLLGDSALYLCASSLAGAKNNEQFFGPGTRLTVL.

V and J are TRBV7-2 and TRBJ2-5; D gene uncertain. Looked up from germline, CDR1 is SGHTA and CDR2 is FQGNSA. Trimming took 2 bases from V and 2 from J, leaving 12 bases between them. The CDR3 has 15 amino acids. The CDR3, as DNA: TGTGCCAGCAGCTTACCGACTGCAGAACAAGAGACCCAGTACTTC. Its protein product is CASSLPTAEQETQYF. Variable domain in full (rest from reference TRBV7-2 and TRBJ2-5): GAGVSQSPSNKVTEKGKDVELRCDPISGHTALYWYRQSLGQGLEFLIYFQGNSAPDKSGLPSDRFSAERTGGSVSTLTIQRTQQEDSAVYLCASSLPTAEQETQYFGPGTRLLVL.

The chain has TRBV6-1 and TRBJ2-3; TRBD2 matches at 13 bases. V dropped 4 bases and J dropped 4; count of bases not matched to a gene: 2. Germline-derived CDR1 and CDR2 are MNHNS and SASEGT. The CDR3 is made up of 15 amino acids. The CDR3 DNA reads as TGTGCCAGCAGTGCCGGACTAGCGGGAGCAGATACGCAGTATTTT. It specifies CASSAGLAGADTQYF.

This clone was seen only once. The rearrangement uses TRBV2 and TRBJ2-4; the match to TRBD1 covers 9 bases. Germline CDR1 SNHLY, CDR2 FYNNEI. The ends lost 7 bases at V and 6 bases at J; junction bases unmatched: 1. The CDR3 sequence is 12 residues long. The CDR3 loop is CASTDRGNIQYF. The CDR3, as DNA: TGTGCCAGCACGGACAGGGGAAACATTCAGTACTTC.

This clone was seen just once. The chain combines TRBV4-1 with TRBJ1-5; 8 nucleotides line up with TRBD1. Germline V gene sequence: CDR1 MGHRA, CDR2 YSYEKL. V shed 0 bases, J shed 2 bases, and the junction held 6 bases outside the gene matches. This CDR3 spans 17 amino acids. The CDR3 nucleotides are TGCGCCAGCAGCCAAGATTCGGCAGGGGGCTGCAATCAGCCCCAGCATTTT. Amino acid sequence: CASSQDSAGGCNQPQHF.

V usage is TRBV6-1 and J usage is TRBJ2-1; 7 bases line up with TRBD2. This CDR3 is built from 17 residues. J gave up 4 bases and V 1 base, and 10 bases lay outside the gene matches. CDR1 is MNHNS, CDR2 SASEGT, per germline. This CDR3 is CASSEGDWRERYNEQFF. As DNA, the CDR3 is TGTGCCAGCAGTGAAGGGGACTGGCGGGAGCGATACAATGAGCAGTTCTTC.

The chain combines TRBV4-1 with TRBJ2-3, with 8 bases lining up with TRBD2. J lost 5 bases, V lost 0 bases, and 7 bases had no gene match. CDR3 length: 16 amino acids. CDR1 and CDR2 (germline): MGHRA, YSYEKL. The CDR3 bases are TGCGCCAGCAGCCAAGATGGGCGGGAGGCCATAGATACGCAGTATTTT. It yields the protein CASSQDGREAIDTQYF.

This clone was counted once. The chain joins TRBV7-2 to TRBJ1-1; 11 bases line up with TRBD1. The germline gives CDR1 SGHTA, CDR2 FQGNSA. The trim removed 5 bases at V and 10 bases at J, leaving 3 bases unmatched. The CDR3 contains 12 residues. CDR3 bases: TGTGCCAGCAGCCCGGGACAGGGGGGAGCTTTCTTT. Translating it yields CASSPGQGGAFF.

V is TRBV14 and J is TRBJ2-7; 10 positions agree with TRBD1. The ends lost 4 bases at V and 3 bases at J; junction bases unmatched: 6. CDR3 size: 15 residues. Looked up from germline, CDR1 is SGHDN and CDR2 is FVKESK. CDR3 loop: CASSLFGTGDYEQYF. CDR3 coding DNA: TGTGCCAGCAGCCTTTTTGGGACAGGGGACTACGAGCAGTACTTC.

The chain uses TRBV4-1 and TRBJ2-5, with 8 bases identical to TRBD2. Germline V gene data show CDR1 as MGHRA and CDR2 as YSYEKL. V lost 0 bases, J lost 5 bases, and 8 bases stayed unmatched. The CDR3 loop spans 16 amino acids. CDR3 in amino acids: CASSQDWQREIETQYF. CDR3 nucleotides: TGCGCCAGCAGCCAAGATTGGCAGCGGGAGATCGAGACCCAGTACTTC.

The chain has TRBV6-5 and TRBJ2-3; D possibly corresponds to TRBD2 (6 bases). This CDR3 region has 12 residues. The V gene's germline CDR1 is MNHEY and CDR2 SVGAGI. V was trimmed by 8 bases and J by 6 bases, leaving 12 bases between them. The CDR3 reads CASRGGADTQYF. In DNA, the CDR3 is TGTGCCAGCCGGGGAGGTGCGGATACGCAGTATTTT.

There are a few counts of this clone. The chain carries TRBV29-1 and TRBJ2-6; 9 bases are shared with TRBD1. The CDR3 spans 16 residues. V was clipped by 4 bases and J by 3 bases; unmatched bases: 7. Germline CDR1 and CDR2: SQVTM and ANQGSEA. The DNA of the CDR3 is TGCAGCGTTGGATGGACAGGGGAGCTTGGGGCCAACGTCCTGACTTTC. This translates into CSVGWTGELGANVLTF. The whole variable domain, filled in from reference TRBV29-1 and TRBJ2-6, reads SAVISQKPSRDICQRGTSLTIQCQVDSQVTMMFWYRQQPGQSLTLIATANQGSEATYESGFVIDKFPISRPNLTFSTLTVSNMSPEDSSIYLCSVGWTGELGANVLTFGAGSRLTVL.

The sample holds one count of this clone. Other DNA sequences in the sample encode the same CDR3. The J gene is TRBJ2-3, the V gene TRBV15, with TRBD2 matching over 7 bases. The junction had 4 bases not matched to a gene; V was cut back by 4 bases and J by 0 bases. CDR3 length: 15 amino acids. Looked up from germline, CDR1 is LNHNV and CDR2 is YYDKDF (reference sequence). CDR3: CATSTLAGSTDTQYF. In DNA, the CDR3 is TGTGCCACCAGCACCTTAGCGGGTAGCACAGATACGCAGTATTTT. The full variable domain, completed using reference TRBV15 and TRBJ2-3, is DAMVIQNPRYQVTQFGKPVTLSCSQTLNHNVMYWYQQKSSQAPKLLFHYYDKDFNNEADTPDNFQSRRPNTSFCFLDIRSPGLGDTAMYLCATSTLAGSTDTQYFGPGTRLTVL.

CDR3 sequence (DNA): TGTGCCAGCAGCCAAGACAGGGGCGGCACTGAAGCTTTCTTT. Amino acids: CASSQDRGGTEAFF. J is TRBJ1-1 and V is TRBV14; TRBD1 might be the D (6 bases). Germline loops: CDR1 SGHDN, CDR2 FVKESK. The CDR3 is 14 residues long. V was clipped by 0 bases and J by 4 bases, with 9 bases between them.

The chain recombines TRBV18 with TRBJ1-5; D unresolved. V lost 3 bases and J 0 bases, leaving 12 bases between the germline ends. The CDR3 runs to 16 residues. Germline CDR1 is KGHSH and CDR2 is LQKENI. The CDR3 spells CASSPRREHSNQPQHF. The CDR3 coding sequence is TGTGCCAGCTCACCCCGGAGGGAGCATAGCAATCAGCCCCAGCATTTT.

The chain employs TRBV14 and TRBJ2-3; no clear D. The CDR3 contains 13 residues. Trimming removed 0 bases at V and 8 bases at J, with 9 bases between. Germline V gives CDR1 SGHDN, CDR2 FVKESK. This CDR3 is CASSQDSRGTQYF. CDR3 DNA: TGTGCCAGCAGCCAAGATTCGCGCGGTACGCAGTATTTT.

J is TRBJ2-1 and V is TRBV5-4; 8 bases are shared with TRBD2. The germline V gene has CDR1 SGHNT and CDR2 YYREEE (reference sequence). This CDR3 contains 15 residues. The V segment lost 7 bases and the J segment 8 bases; nucleotides outside the gene matches: 14. The CDR3 sequence is CASRLGSGSRDEQFF. In nucleotides, the CDR3 is TGTGCCAGCCGCCTCGGGAGCGGGAGTAGGGATGAGCAGTTCTTC. Full variable domain (missing parts from reference TRBV5-4 and TRBJ2-1): ETGVTQSPTHLIKTRGQQVTLRCSSQSGHNTVSWYQQALGQGPQFIFQYYREEENGRGNFPPRFSGLQFPNYSSELNVNALELDDSALYLCASRLGSGSRDEQFFGPGTRLTVL.

The chain recombines TRBV28 with TRBJ1-2; 8 bases agree with TRBD1. Trimming removed 2 bases from V and 11 bases from J; junction bases left unmatched: 13. The CDR3 contains 15 residues. Germline CDR1 and CDR2: MDHEN and SYDVKM. CDR3 sequence reads: CASSLRGQGAIRYTF. The CDR3 coding sequence is TGTGCCAGCAGTTTAAGAGGGCAGGGGGCGATCCGTTACACCTTC.

This sequence joins TRBV5-1 and TRBJ2-1; 13 bases align to TRBD2. There are 18 residues in the CDR3. Germline V gene data show CDR1 as SGHRS and CDR2 as YFSETQ. V trimming: 0 bases; J trimming: 0 bases; junction bases outside the gene matches: 3. CDR3 coding DNA: TGCGCCAGCAGCTTGGGGGGACTAGCGGGGAGCTCCTACAATGAGCAGTTCTTC. Translating it yields CASSLGGLAGSSYNEQFF.

This rearrangement joins TRBV18 to TRBJ2-1, with D perhaps matching TRBD2 (6 bases). Germline CDR1 is KGHSH and CDR2 is LQKENI. CDR3 length: 15 amino acids. Trimming took 3 bases from V and 4 from J, leaving 13 bases between them. In DNA, the CDR3 is TGTGCCAGCTCACCCCTGGGTAGCGGATACAATGAGCAGTTCTTC. It specifies CASSPLGSGYNEQFF.